These 7 T cell receptor beta chains came from one sample sequenced in a study of control samples from healthy donors and cancer patients (TCRdb year 2020). The protocol used for the library was the immunoSEQ multiplex PCR assay. TCRdb limited this immuneACCESS table to in-frame rearrangements with V and J called. A share of clones is missing; checked studies link under half to unresolved V genes, and the rest is unexplained. Within this sample are 45,000 to 60,000 clones, with 85% to 95% of them counted one time only. The ten biggest clones cover around 3.7% of the sample. Sample: blood. The receptor source for this set is a man aged 30-40 years in good health.

This clone was detected once. This chain connects TRBV19 to TRBJ1-5; the D gene is possibly TRBD1 (6 bases). The germline V gene has CDR1 LNHDA and CDR2 SQIVND (reference sequence). The CDR3 has 17 residues. Trimming removed 9 bases at V and 2 bases at J, with 23 bases between. In DNA form, the CDR3 reads TGTGCCAGCCAGAAATACAGGGAAGGTGGGGGCAATCAGCCCCAGCATTTT. Translated: CASQKYREGGGNQPQHF.

The CDR3 DNA reads as TGTGCCTGGACTTACAGGGGGCTTGACACTGAAGCTTTCTTT. It encodes CAWTYRGLDTEAFF. The chain has TRBV30 and TRBJ1-1; the match to TRBD1 covers 9 bases. The ends lost 4 bases at V and 3 bases at J; junction bases unmatched: 6. Germline-derived CDR1 and CDR2 are GTSNPN and SVGIG (reference sequence). The CDR3 sequence is 14 residues long.

The gene calls are TRBV6-1 and TRBJ1-5; a possible D gene is TRBD1 (5 bases). The V gene's germline CDR1 is MNHNS and CDR2 SASEGT. CDR3 length: 14 amino acids. The V end was cut by 3 bases, the J end by 5 bases, with 11 bases between. As DNA, the CDR3 is TGTGCCAGCAGTGAGCAGGGTACGGATCAGCCCCAGCATTTT. It translates to CASSEQGTDQPQHF.

The V and J genes are TRBV29-1 and TRBJ1-2; D gene unclear. The CDR3 extends over 12 amino acids. Trimming took off 1 base at V and 3 bases at J, with 6 bases between the two ends. The germline gives CDR1 SQVTM, CDR2 ANQGSEA. For the CDR3, the DNA is TGCAGCGTTGAAGGGAGGCACTATGGCTACACCTTC. Translating gives CSVEGRHYGYTF.

V is TRBV11-2 and J is TRBJ1-2; D may be TRBD1 (5 bases). The CDR3 has 16 amino acids. Germline V gene sequence: CDR1 SGHAT, CDR2 FQNNGV. V lost 1 base, J lost 2 bases, and 14 bases lay in between. CDR3 nucleotides: TGTGCCAGCAGCTTAGGATTCAGGGAGGCGAACTATGGCTACACCTTC. Translating it yields CASSLGFREANYGYTF. Full variable domain (rest looked up from reference TRBV11-2 and TRBJ1-2): EAGVAQSPRYKIIEKRQSVAFWCNPISGHATLYWYQQILGQGPKLLIQFQNNGVVDDSQLPKDRFSAERLKGVDSTLKIQPAKLEDSAVYLCASSLGFREANYGYTFGSGTRLTVV.

This rearrangement joins TRBV28 to TRBJ1-5, with a weak D call TRBD1 (5 bases). V shed 8 bases and J shed 8 bases, with 7 bases lying between them. The CDR3 runs 10 residues. Germline V lookup: CDR1 MDHEN, CDR2 SYDVKM. The CDR3 region has the DNA TGTGCCAGCGGGGGGAAGCCCCAGCATTTT. This sequence encodes CASGGKPQHF.

This clone was detected once. CDR3 coding DNA: TGTGCCAGCAGTGAGACAGCCGGCACTGAAGCTTTCTTT. Amino acids: CASSETAGTEAFF. The genes are TRBV6-4 and TRBJ1-1, with D maybe TRBD1 (5 bases). This CDR3 is 13 amino acids long. V lost 3 bases and J 4 bases, leaving 9 bases between the germline ends. Germline CDR1 reads MRHNA; CDR2 reads SNTAGT.